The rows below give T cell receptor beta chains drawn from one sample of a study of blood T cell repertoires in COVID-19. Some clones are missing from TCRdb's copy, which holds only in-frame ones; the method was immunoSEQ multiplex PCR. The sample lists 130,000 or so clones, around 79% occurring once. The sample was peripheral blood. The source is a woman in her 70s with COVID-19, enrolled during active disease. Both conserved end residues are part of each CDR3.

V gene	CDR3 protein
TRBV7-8	CASSSAGVEKLFF
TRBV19	CASSSPGGKKLFF
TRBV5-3	CARSSKTELYGYTF
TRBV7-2	CASSIVAGNEQFF
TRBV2	CASSEGGRSSGNTIYF
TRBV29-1	CSVVTGGGLETQYF
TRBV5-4	CASSLGRGRSRSGANVLTF
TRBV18	CASSLDIYQYGYTF
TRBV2	CASSGDRTSHGYTF
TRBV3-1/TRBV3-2	CASSQGLAGDGDTQYF
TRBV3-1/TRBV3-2	CASSPREQGLKLFF
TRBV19	CASSKAGRMNTEAFF
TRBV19	CASSIEGAGRNTIYF
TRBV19	CASSNTGGRTGELFF
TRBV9	CASSVAPDRGGKLFF
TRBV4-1	CASSQEWSRAIYEQYF
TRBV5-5	CASSSLAVNTEAFF
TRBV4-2	CASSQVTGPNTEAFF
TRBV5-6	CASSLEGVDGQYF
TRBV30	CAWRIRDYRIF
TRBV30	CASPGQGNEKLFF
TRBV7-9	CASSRSGGRETQYF
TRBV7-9	CASSPTGVGGELFF
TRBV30	CAWRVGRGIEKLFF
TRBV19	CASSATFSGTYEQYF
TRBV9	CASSVAGGRVGNTIYF
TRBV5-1	CASSAGQGPYEQYF
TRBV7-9	CASSLRSGWADTQYF
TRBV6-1	CASSEVPPGGEKLFF
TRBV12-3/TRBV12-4	CASSLQANTEAFF
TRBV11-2	CASSLNSLTNEKLFF
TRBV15	CATSRDTGANEKLFF
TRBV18	CASSPPLGQGIRTNEKLFF